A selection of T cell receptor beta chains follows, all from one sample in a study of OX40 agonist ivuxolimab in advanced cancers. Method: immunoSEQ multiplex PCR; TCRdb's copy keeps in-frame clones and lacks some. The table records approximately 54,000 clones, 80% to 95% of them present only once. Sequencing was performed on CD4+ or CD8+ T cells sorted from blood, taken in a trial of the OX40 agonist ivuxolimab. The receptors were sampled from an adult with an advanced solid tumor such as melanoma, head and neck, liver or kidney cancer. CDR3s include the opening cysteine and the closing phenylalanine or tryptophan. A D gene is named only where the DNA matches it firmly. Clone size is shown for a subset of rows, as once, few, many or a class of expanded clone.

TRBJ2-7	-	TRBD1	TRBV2	TGTGCCAGCAGTGAACCCCTCGAGGGGGCAGGGCCGTTCGAGCAGTACTTC	CASSEPLEGAGPFEQYF
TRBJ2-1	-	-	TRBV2	TGTGCCAGCAGTGAATGGACTTACTCCTACAATGAGCAGTTCTTC	CASSEWTYSYNEQFF
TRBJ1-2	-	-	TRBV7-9	TGTGCCAGCAATAACCCGACGGGTGGCACTAACTATGGCTACACCTTC	CASNNPTGGTNYGYTF
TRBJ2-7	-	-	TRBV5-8	TGTGCCAGCAGCTTGACTCTCGAGCAGTACTTC	CASSLTLEQYF
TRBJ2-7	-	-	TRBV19	TGTGCAACCCGTGCAGGGGGAGGCTACGAGCAGTACTTC	CATRAGGGYEQYF
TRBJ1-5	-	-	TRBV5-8	TGTGCCAGCAGCTTACAGACAAATAGCAATCAGCCCCAGCATTTT	CASSLQTNSNQPQHF
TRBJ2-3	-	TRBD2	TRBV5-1	TGCGCCAGCAGCCCCGGGACTAGCGGGGATACGCAGTATTTT	CASSPGTSGDTQYF
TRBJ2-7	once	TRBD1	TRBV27	TGTGCCAGCAGTTTGCGGACAGGGGGCTGGAACGAGCAGTACTTC	CASSLRTGGWNEQYF
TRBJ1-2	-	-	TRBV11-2	TGTGCCAGCAGTTTAGAAGTCAACCTTTATGGCTACACCTTC	CASSLEVNLYGYTF
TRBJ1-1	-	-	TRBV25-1	TGTGCCAGCGGTTGGGGGGCCATGAACACTGAAGCTTTCTTT	CASGWGAMNTEAFF
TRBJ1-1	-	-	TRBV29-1	TGCAGCGTTGAGATAGAGGGCCTCTCGAACACTGAAGCTTTCTTT	CSVEIEGLSNTEAFF
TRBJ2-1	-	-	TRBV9	TGTGCCAGCAGCGTAGTCCTAGAAAGCTCCTACAATGAGCAGTTCTTC	CASSVVLESSYNEQFF
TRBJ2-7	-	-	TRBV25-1	TGTGCCAGCAGTGAATCCCCAAAAATTGGGCAGGGAGTCCACGAGCAGTACTTC	CASSESPKIGQGVHEQYF
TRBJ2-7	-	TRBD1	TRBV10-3	TGTGCCATCAGTGTCACGGGACAGTATCATTCGTACGAGCAGTACTTC	CAISVTGQYHSYEQYF
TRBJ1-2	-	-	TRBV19	TGTGCCAGTAGTATAGATCTTGTGGGGTCGGACGGCTACACCTTC	CASSIDLVGSDGYTF
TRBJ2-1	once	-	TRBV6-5	TGTGCCAGCAGTCCCGAGGGAGGTGAGCAGTTCTTC	CASSPEGGEQFF
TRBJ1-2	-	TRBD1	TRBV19	TGTGCCAGCACTAGGGGGCCCCACTATGGCTACACCTTC	CASTRGPHYGYTF
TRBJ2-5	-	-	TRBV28	TGTGCCAGCAGTTTACGGCTGGAGACCCAGTACTTC	CASSLRLETQYF
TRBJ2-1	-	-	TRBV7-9	TGTGCCAGCAGCTGGACAGCCTCCTACAATGAGCAGTTCTTC	CASSWTASYNEQFF
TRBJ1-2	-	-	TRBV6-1	TGTGCCAGCAGTGCAGGGACATACTATGGCTACACCTTC	CASSAGTYYGYTF
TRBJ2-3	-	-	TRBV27	TGTGCCAGCAGTTTCCAGACAGAAGATACGCAGTATTTT	CASSFQTEDTQYF
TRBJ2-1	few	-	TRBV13	TGTGCCAGCAGCATGACGGTGGGGTATGAGCAGTTCTTC	CASSMTVGYEQFF
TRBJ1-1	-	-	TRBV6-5	TGTGCCAGCAGTTACTCAGGGTTAACTGAAGCTTTCTTT	CASSYSGLTEAFF
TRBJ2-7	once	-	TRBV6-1	TGTGCCAGCGATTCCCTCTACGAGCAGTACTTC	CASDSLYEQYF
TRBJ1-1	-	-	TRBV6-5	TGTGCCAGCAGTTACGGGCGGCCGAACACTGAAGCTTTCTTT	CASSYGRPNTEAFF
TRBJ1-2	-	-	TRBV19	TGTGCCAGTAAAGGGTCCCTCGCCCTTAACTATGGCTACACCTTC	CASKGSLALNYGYTF
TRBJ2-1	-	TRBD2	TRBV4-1	TGCGCCAGCAGCCAAGGAAGGACGGGAGGTTCCTACAATGAGCAGTTCTTC	CASSQGRTGGSYNEQFF
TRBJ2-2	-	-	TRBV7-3	TGTGCCAGCAGCTTAACCGGGGAGCTGTTTTTT	CASSLTGELFF
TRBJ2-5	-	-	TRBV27	TGTGCCAGCAGTCCTACACGGGAAGAGACCCAGTACTTC	CASSPTREETQYF